Below are 6 T cell receptor beta chains sequenced from a single sample in a study of T cells after yellow fever vaccination. TCRdb recomputed calls from the 5' RACE reads with MiXCR, one row per CDR3 protein. This sample has a few hundred thousand distinct CDR3 sequences, with approximately 19% found just once. This material consisted of PBMCs, taken before the yellow fever booster vaccination. All receptors derive from a young man who received the YFV17D yellow fever vaccine.

This clonotype occurred a few times. This sequence joins TRBV7-9 and TRBJ2-1, with D perhaps TRBD1 (6 bases). The CDR3 covers 16 residues. Germline V gene sequence: CDR1 SEHNR, CDR2 FQNEAQ (reference sequence). Trimming cost V 3 bases and J 3 bases, with 15 bases left between them. The CDR3 is CASSFPPGEGYNEQFF. In DNA form, the CDR3 reads TGTGCCAGCAGCTTCCCGCCAGGGGAAGGCTACAATGAGCAGTTCTTC.

This clonotype was counted only a few times. The CDR3 DNA sequence: TGCGCCAGCAGTTCGGGGGCCGGCTACGAGCAGTACTTC. Translation: CASSSGAGYEQYF. V gene TRBV5-1 combines with J gene TRBJ2-7, with D tentatively TRBD1 or TRBD2 (6 bases each). With 5 bases removed from V and 3 bases from J, the gap between germline ends came to 12 bases. Germline V gene data show CDR1 as SGHRS and CDR2 as YFSETQ. The CDR3 has 13 amino acids.

The V gene is TRBV24-1, the J gene TRBJ2-5; D is unclear. There are 15 residues in the CDR3. The V end was cut by 4 bases, the J end by 4 bases, with 15 bases between. Looked up from germline, CDR1 is KGHDR and CDR2 is SFDVKD. The chain's CDR3 is CATSESNRAGETQYF. DNA of the CDR3: TGTGCCACCAGTGAGTCCAACCGGGCTGGAGAGACCCAGTACTTC.

This clonotype was seen at least ten times. V usage is TRBV9 and J usage is TRBJ1-2; possible D gene TRBD1, 5 bases. CDR1 is SGDLS, CDR2 YYNGEE, per germline. Trimming removed 3 bases from V and 8 bases from J, with 14 bases in between. The CDR3 length is 13 residues. CDR3 DNA: TGTGCCAGCAGCGCCGGGACGTTATTAGGCTACACCTTC. It encodes CASSAGTLLGYTF.

This clonotype was seen only a few times. The V gene is TRBV4-3, the J gene TRBJ2-3, with D perhaps TRBD1 or TRBD2 (5 bases each). The V end was cut by 1 base, the J end by 6 bases, with 14 bases between. Germline V lookup: CDR1 LGHNA, CDR2 YSLEER. This CDR3 is built from 15 residues. CDR3 in amino acids: CASSQALDWGDTQYF. CDR3 nucleotide sequence: TGCGCCAGCAGCCAAGCTCTAGACTGGGGGGATACGCAGTATTTT.

This clonotype has just a few counts. In nucleotides, the CDR3 is TGTGCCACCAGCAGAGATCCCCTCAGGGGGCTAGGGGAGACCCAGTACTTC. It specifies CATSRDPLRGLGETQYF. The chain employs TRBV15 and TRBJ2-5, with 8 nucleotides matching TRBD1. The CDR3 is 17 amino acids. With V trimmed by 0 bases and J by 5 bases, 11 bases remained unmatched. CDR1 is LNHNV and CDR2 is YYDKDF in the germline V gene (reference sequence).